These 21 T cell receptor beta chains were all obtained from the same sample, sequenced in a study of OX40 agonist ivuxolimab in advanced cancers. Measured with immunoSEQ multiplex PCR; TCRdb has only the in-frame clones, and not every one. The table records about 22,000 clones, 77% of them present only once. Specimen: CD4+ or CD8+ T cells sorted from blood, collected in a trial of the OX40 agonist ivuxolimab. The source is an adult with an advanced solid tumor such as melanoma, head and neck, liver or kidney cancer.

This clone appeared once. The chain combines TRBV29-1 with TRBJ2-2; no firm D call. Between the trimmed V and J ends, which lost 4 bases and 5 bases, there was a span of 5 bases. CDR3 length: 11 residues. The germline V gene has CDR1 SQVTM and CDR2 ANQGSEA. This chain's CDR3 is CSVGLTGELFF. DNA for the CDR3: TGCAGCGTTGGACTGACCGGGGAGCTGTTTTTT.

The genes are TRBV7-9 and TRBJ2-7, with 7 bases fitting TRBD1. The CDR3 is made up of 13 amino acids. Germline trimming cut 4 bases from V and 4 bases from J; bases unmatched to any gene: 4. Germline CDR1 is SEHNR and CDR2 is FQNEAQ (reference sequence). CDR3 protein: CASSSGTDYEQYF. The CDR3 coding sequence is TGTGCCAGCAGCTCTGGGACAGATTACGAGCAGTACTTC.

The chain combines TRBV6-5 with TRBJ2-7, with 7 bases fitting TRBD1. V was clipped by 10 bases and J by 0 bases; unmatched bases: 6. Looked up from germline, CDR1 is MNHEY and CDR2 is SVGAGI. The CDR3 totals 13 residues. The CDR3 is CATRTGSSYEQYF. The CDR3 DNA reads as TGTGCCACCAGGACAGGTAGCTCCTACGAGCAGTACTTC.

The V and J genes are TRBV7-9 and TRBJ2-7; 7 bases are a match to TRBD1. Germline V gene sequence: CDR1 SEHNR, CDR2 FQNEAQ (reference sequence). V shed 8 bases, J shed 1 base, and the junction held 5 bases outside the gene matches. The length of the CDR3 is 13 residues. The CDR3 DNA follows: TGTGCCAGCGCCGGGACAGCGTCCTACGAGCAGTACTTC. Translated: CASAGTASYEQYF. The entire variable domain, with the rest obtained from reference TRBV7-9 and TRBJ2-7, is as follows: DTGVSQNPRHKITKRGQNVTFRCDPISEHNRLYWYRQTLGQGPEFLTYFQNEAQLEKSRLLSDRFSAERPKGSFSTLEIQRTEQGDSAMYLCASAGTASYEQYFGPGTRLTVT.

The chain carries TRBV9 and TRBJ2-5; perhaps TRBD2 as D (5 bases). The CDR3 contains 16 residues. Germline values: CDR1 SGDLS, CDR2 YYNGEE. Deletions cut 0 bases from V and 11 bases from J, with 23 bases between. The CDR3 coding sequence is TGTGCCAGCAGCGTAGAAAAGCGGCCTATTCCTACGGAGCAGTACTTC. As protein: CASSVEKRPIPTEQYF.

The CDR3 sequence is CATSAGSSYEQYF. The CDR3 DNA reads TGTGCCACCAGTGCAGGGAGCTCCTACGAGCAGTACTTC. V is TRBV15 and J is TRBJ2-7; D is tentatively TRBD1 or TRBD2 (5 bases each). The CDR3 is made up of 13 amino acids. Germline lookup yields CDR1 LNHNV and CDR2 YYDKDF (reference sequence). V dropped 6 bases and J dropped 0 bases, with 9 bases sitting between them.

The chain is built from TRBV7-7 and TRBJ2-5; no clear D gene. The ends were cut back, 5 bases at V and 5 bases at J, with 18 bases in the middle. Per the germline V gene, CDR1 is SSHAT and CDR2 is FNYEAQ (reference sequence). This CDR3 comprises 15 residues. The CDR3 nucleotides are TGTGCCAGCAGCGTGTTAGGGAAGGCGCCGGAGACCCAGTACTTC. Translating gives CASSVLGKAPETQYF.

V usage is TRBV6-6 and J usage is TRBJ2-7; D gene uncertain. CDR1 and CDR2 (germline): MNHNY, SVGAGI (reference sequence). V was shortened by 7 bases and J by 6 bases, with 16 bases between the two germline ends. The CDR3 spans 13 residues. The CDR3 coding sequence is TGTGCCAGCAACCGCCGGTACGAAGTCGAGCAGTACTTC. Its protein is CASNRRYEVEQYF.

The gene calls are TRBV9 and TRBJ2-5; D gene unclear. In germline, CDR1 is SGDLS, CDR2 YYNGEE. The CDR3 is made up of 17 amino acids. Trimming left V 0 bases short and J 5 bases short, with 20 bases between. The CDR3 is CASSVEGGSAVRETQYF. CDR3 DNA: TGTGCCAGCAGCGTAGAGGGTGGCAGCGCGGTAAGGGAGACCCAGTACTTC.

This clone has a handful of counts. The rearrangement links TRBV4-1 to TRBJ1-1; D remains ambiguous. The CDR3 spans 11 residues. Trimming removed 0 bases from V and 10 bases from J, with 6 bases in between. From germline, CDR1 is MGHRA and CDR2 YSYEKL. In nucleotides, the CDR3 is TGCGCCAGCAGCCAAGAGCGCCGAGCTTTCTTT. This codes for CASSQERRAFF.

This chain uses TRBV4-3 with TRBJ1-6; 8 bases align to TRBD1. CDR1 LGHNA and CDR2 YSLEER come from the germline V gene. The CDR3 has 15 residues. J lost 12 bases, V lost 0 bases, and 7 bases had no gene match. DNA of the CDR3: TGCGCCAGCAGCCAAGATTGGGCAGGGGGCGAACCCCTCCACTTT. Its protein is CASSQDWAGGEPLHF.

The J gene is TRBJ2-7, the V gene TRBV9, with 7 bases fitting TRBD1. The germline V gene encodes CDR1 SGDLS and CDR2 YYNGEE. This CDR3 region has 14 residues. V shed 3 bases, J shed 3 bases, and the junction held 6 bases outside the gene matches. Here the CDR3 reads CASSETGFNYEQYF. DNA for the CDR3: TGTGCCAGCAGCGAGACAGGGTTCAACTACGAGCAGTACTTC.

The chain is built from TRBV7-6 and TRBJ2-1; D possibly matches TRBD1 or TRBD2 (5 bases each). The germline V gene has CDR1 SGHVS and CDR2 FNYEAQ. Trimming took off 5 bases at V and 10 bases at J, with 15 bases between the two ends. CDR3 size: 13 residues. This CDR3 is CASSEGPTTEQFF. In DNA form, the CDR3 reads TGTGCCAGCAGCGAGGGGCCGACCACAGAGCAGTTCTTC. Variable domain in full (rest from reference TRBV7-6 and TRBJ2-1): GAGVSQSPRYKVTKRGQDVALRCDPISGHVSLYWYRQALGQGPEFLTYFNYEAQQDKSGLPNDRFSAERPEGSISTLTIQRTEQRDSAMYRCASSEGPTTEQFFGPGTRLTVL.

The chain combines TRBV6-1 with TRBJ2-2; D possibly corresponds to TRBD2 (6 bases). Trimming removed 3 bases from V and 4 bases from J, with 6 bases in between. Germline CDR1 MNHNS, CDR2 SASEGT. This CDR3 is built from 13 residues. CDR3 nucleotides: TGTGCCAGCAGTGAGACTAGCACCGGGGAGCTGTTTTTT. This gives the protein CASSETSTGELFF.

The CDR3 DNA sequence: TGTGCCAGCAGCTTAGTGGAGGAGACCCAGTACTTC. Translating it yields CASSLVEETQYF. The chain has TRBV11-2 and TRBJ2-5; D ambiguous. The length of the CDR3 is 12 residues. Germline lookup yields CDR1 SGHAT and CDR2 FQNNGV. Trimming removed 1 base from V and 5 bases from J, with 5 bases in between.

The chain links TRBV5-1 to TRBJ1-1, with 8 bases lining up with TRBD1. Unmatched junction bases numbered 3, after V lost 4 bases and J lost 4 bases. This CDR3 comprises 13 residues. Germline values: CDR1 SGHRS, CDR2 YFSETQ. CDR3 nucleotides: TGCGCCAGCAGCGTCGGACAGGGCACTGAAGCTTTCTTT. Protein sequence: CASSVGQGTEAFF. The variable domain in full, with the rest retrieved from reference TRBV5-1 and TRBJ1-1, is KAGVTQTPRYLIKTRGQQVTLSCSPISGHRSVSWYQQTPGQGLQFLFEYFSETQRNKGNFPGRFSGRQFSNSRSEMNVSTLELGDSALYLCASSVGQGTEAFFGQGTRLTVV.

V is TRBV19 and J is TRBJ2-5; 7 nucleotides agree with TRBD1. V was clipped by 3 bases and J by 5 bases; unmatched bases: 6. This CDR3 spans 14 amino acids. Per germline, CDR1 LNHDA and CDR2 SQIVND (reference sequence). As DNA, the CDR3 is TGTGCCAGTAGTATCTTTGGCAGGGGGGAGACCCAGTACTTC. Encoded protein: CASSIFGRGETQYF.

The chain employs TRBV28 and TRBJ2-5; possible D gene TRBD1, 7 bases. The CDR3 contains 17 residues. CDR1 and CDR2 (germline): MDHEN, SYDVKM. Trimming took 6 bases from V and 1 from J, leaving 21 bases between them. CDR3 in DNA: TGTGCCAGCAGCTTTGGCCCGACAGGGACTCTCCAAGAGACCCAGTACTTC. The encoded protein is CASSFGPTGTLQETQYF.

This chain links TRBV6-1 with TRBJ1-1, with 8 bases matching TRBD1. Germline CDR1 and CDR2: MNHNS and SASEGT. The CDR3 sequence is 14 residues long. V lost 6 bases, J lost 0 bases, and 3 bases stayed unmatched. The CDR3 region is CASREDRVNTEAFF. CDR3 nucleotides: TGTGCCAGCAGAGAGGACAGGGTGAACACTGAAGCTTTCTTT.

The J gene is TRBJ1-2, the V gene TRBV7-2; no definite D call. Germline CDR1 reads SGHTA; CDR2 reads FQGNSA. The CDR3 consists of 13 residues. The ends were cut back, 1 base at V and 7 bases at J, with 10 bases in the middle. The CDR3 loop is CASSLGMTAGYTF. Here the CDR3 DNA reads TGTGCCAGCAGCTTAGGGATGACCGCTGGCTACACCTTC.

This clone occurred once. The chain combines TRBV2 with TRBJ1-2; 7 bases are a match to TRBD1. V shed 6 bases and J 4 bases; nucleotides not matched to a gene: 5. Germline-derived CDR1 and CDR2 are SNHLY and FYNNEI. The CDR3 is 13 residues long. CDR3 DNA sequence: TGTGCCAGCAGGGAGTGGGACAGCTATGGCTACACCTTC. Residues: CASREWDSYGYTF. The full variable domain, completed using reference TRBV2 and TRBJ1-2, is EPEVTQTPSHQVTQMGQEVILRCVPISNHLYFYWYRQILGQKVEFLVSFYNNEISEKSEIFDDQFSVERPDGSNFTLKIRSTKLEDSAMYFCASREWDSYGYTFGSGTRLTVV.